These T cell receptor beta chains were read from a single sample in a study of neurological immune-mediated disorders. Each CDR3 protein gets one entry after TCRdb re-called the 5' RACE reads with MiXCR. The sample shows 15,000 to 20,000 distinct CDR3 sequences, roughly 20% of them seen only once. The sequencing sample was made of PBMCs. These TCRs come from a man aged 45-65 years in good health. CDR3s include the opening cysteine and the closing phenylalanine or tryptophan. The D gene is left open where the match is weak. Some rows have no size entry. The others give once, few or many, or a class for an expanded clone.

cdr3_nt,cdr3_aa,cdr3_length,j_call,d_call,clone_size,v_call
TGTGCCAGCTCACCACTTATAGCTCTCGGCTCTGGGGCCAACGTCCTGACTTTC,CASSPLIALGSGANVLTF,18,TRBJ2-6,.,.,TRBV18
TGTGCCAGCAGCGTAGCAGCGACCGAGCAGTACTTC,CASSVAATEQYF,12,TRBJ2-7,.,medium-sized,TRBV9
TGTGCCAGCAGCACCCGGAACTTCCAAGAGACCCAGTACTTC,CASSTRNFQETQYF,14,TRBJ2-5,.,many,TRBV7-2
TGTGCCAGCAACAGACCCAGCTCTGGAAACACCATATATTTT,CASNRPSSGNTIYF,14,TRBJ1-3,.,many,TRBV9
TGTGCCAGCAGTTACAGGACAGGGGGCGGTGAGACCCAGTACTTC,CASSYRTGGGETQYF,15,TRBJ2-5,TRBD1,many,TRBV6-6
TGTGCCAGCAGTTCACGACCCCGTACTAGCAATCAGCCCCAGCATTTT,CASSSRPRTSNQPQHF,16,TRBJ1-5,.,medium-sized,TRBV12-3/TRBV12-4
TGCAGTGCTAGAATCCAGGGTAGCACAGATACGCAGTATTTT,CSARIQGSTDTQYF,14,TRBJ2-3,.,.,TRBV20-1
TGTGCCAGCAGCCCCGCGCCAGGGGAGGCCCACTACAATGAGCAGTTCTTC,CASSPAPGEAHYNEQFF,17,TRBJ2-1,.,many,TRBV2
TGTGCCAGCCGACGGGCCAATCAGCCCCAGCATTTT,CASRRANQPQHF,12,TRBJ1-5,.,medium-sized,TRBV7-2
TGTGCCACCAGTGGAAGCGGGAGGCCTGCCTGGGGGACACGCAATGAGCAGTTCTTC,CATSGSGRPAWGTRNEQFF,19,TRBJ2-1,TRBD2,medium-sized,TRBV24-1
TGCAGTGCTAGAGGTCAGATCTATAGCAATCAGCCCCAGCATTTT,CSARGQIYSNQPQHF,15,TRBJ1-5,.,many,TRBV20-1
TGCAGTGCTAGAGGGGCCGGGAGGAGCTCCTACGAGCAGTACTTC,CSARGAGRSSYEQYF,15,TRBJ2-7,TRBD2,many,TRBV20-1
TGCGCCAGCAGCTACCTAGCGGGGGCCTCAGATACGCAGTATTTT,CASSYLAGASDTQYF,15,TRBJ2-3,TRBD2,.,TRBV5-1
TGTGCCAGCAGCTTAGGCTCGGGATTAAGGGATGAGCAGTTCTTC,CASSLGSGLRDEQFF,15,TRBJ2-1,.,many,TRBV7-2
TGTGCCAGCAGTATAGCGGGAGGGAGCACAGATACGCAGTATTTT,CASSIAGGSTDTQYF,15,TRBJ2-3,TRBD2,many,TRBV25-1
TGCAGTGCTAGTGGGGTCAAGGGGGCAAATGGCTACACCTTC,CSASGVKGANGYTF,14,TRBJ1-2,TRBD1,medium-sized,TRBV20-1
TGTGCCAGCAGCCTACAGAGCTACAATGAGCAGTTCTTC,CASSLQSYNEQFF,13,TRBJ2-1,.,medium-sized,TRBV5-5
TGTGCCAGCAGTAAACAGGGATATAACACTGAAGCTTTCTTT,CASSKQGYNTEAFF,14,TRBJ1-1,.,many,TRBV6-5
TGTGCCAGCAGCTTGAGGCCAAATTCACCCCTCCACTTT,CASSLRPNSPLHF,13,TRBJ1-6,.,many,TRBV7-2
TGTGCCAGCAGTTCTATGGGACGGAACACCGGGGAGCTGTTTTTT,CASSSMGRNTGELFF,15,TRBJ2-2,.,medium-sized,TRBV12-3/TRBV12-4
TGCAGTGCTATCACAGGGCGAAACCGGGACATTCAGTACTTC,CSAITGRNRDIQYF,14,TRBJ2-4,.,many,TRBV20-1
TGTGCCACCAGTGCGGGGGCAGGCAATCAGCCCCAGCATTTT,CATSAGAGNQPQHF,14,TRBJ1-5,.,many,TRBV24-1
TGCGCCAGCAGCTCGTGGGCCGCTGGGGCCAACGTCCTGACTTTC,CASSSWAAGANVLTF,15,TRBJ2-6,.,many,TRBV5-1
TGTGCCAGCAGCTCCGGACTAGCGAGAGGCAATGAGCAGTTCTTC,CASSSGLARGNEQFF,15,TRBJ2-1,TRBD2,.,TRBV7-2
TGTGCCAGCAGCACAGGGACAGGCCCAGATACGCAGTATTTT,CASSTGTGPDTQYF,14,TRBJ2-3,TRBD1,few,TRBV7-2
TGCGCCAGCAGCCTCAACGGAAATGGCTACACCTTC,CASSLNGNGYTF,12,TRBJ1-2,.,medium-sized,TRBV5-1
TGCGCCAGCAGCCTAACCCGGGCTAGAGGTGAGCAGTTCTTC,CASSLTRARGEQFF,14,TRBJ2-1,.,.,TRBV5-1
TGTGCCAGCACGACCCCATCGCAGGGGTACGAGCAGTACTTC,CASTTPSQGYEQYF,14,TRBJ2-7,.,many,TRBV12-3/TRBV12-4
TGCGCCAGCAGCTTGTTTATATCGGACCTTAATTCTCAGCCCCAGCATTTT,CASSLFISDLNSQPQHF,17,TRBJ1-5,.,.,TRBV5-1
TGTGCCAGCAGCTTAGGGGACAATCAGCCCCAGCATTTT,CASSLGDNQPQHF,13,TRBJ1-5,.,many,TRBV11-2
TGCAGTGCTAGAGAGGGCGGGAGGGCTTACAATGAGCAGTTCTTC,CSAREGGRAYNEQFF,15,TRBJ2-1,TRBD2,many,TRBV20-1